Below, 18 T cell receptor beta chains from the same sample are listed, as sequenced in a study of cytomegalovirus exposure and HLA in healthy donors. The primer mix had 60 Vbeta and 13 Jbeta primers. Using immunoSEQ multiplex PCR, the repertoire was profiled, and TCRdb retains in-frame clones only, with some absent. The top ten hold 4.2% of the sample, which has 90,000 to 120,000 clones, 77% seen once. The sample consisted of PBMCs. The receptors here all came from a male donor in good health and CMV-seronegative.

The CDR3 nucleotides read TGCGCCAGCAGCCAAGGGACTAGCGGGAACAATGAGCAGTTCTTC. Encoded protein: CASSQGTSGNNEQFF. The chain carries TRBV4-1 and TRBJ2-1; 12 positions agree with TRBD2. Losses at the gene ends were 1 base for V and 5 bases for J; bases not matched to a gene: 0. The CDR3 length is 15 residues. Germline V gene lookup returns CDR1 MGHRA and CDR2 YSYEKL.

This chain links TRBV7-2 with TRBJ2-1; 9 bases align to TRBD2. V was pared by 1 base and J by 0 bases, with 4 bases of the junction left unmatched. CDR1 and CDR2 from the germline V gene are SGHTA and FQGNSA. CDR3 size: 17 residues. The CDR3 coding sequence is TGTGCCAGCAGCTTAGGAGCTAGCGGGATCTCCTACAATGAGCAGTTCTTC. This gives the protein CASSLGASGISYNEQFF. Supplemented by reference TRBV7-2 and TRBJ2-1, the full variable domain reads GAGVSQSPSNKVTEKGKDVELRCDPISGHTALYWYRQSLGQGLEFLIYFQGNSAPDKSGLPSDRFSAERTGGSVSTLTIQRTQQEDSAVYLCASSLGASGISYNEQFFGPGTRLTVL.

V and J are TRBV18 and TRBJ2-5; 10 bases agree with TRBD1. Germline V gene lookup returns CDR1 KGHSH and CDR2 LQKENI. CDR3 length: 15 amino acids. The V gene end was trimmed by 2 bases and the J gene end by 3 bases; junction bases not matched to a gene: 3. In DNA form, the CDR3 reads TGTGCCAGCTCACCATGGACAGGGGGAGAAGAGACCCAGTACTTC. Its protein is CASSPWTGGEETQYF.

The chain links TRBV4-1 to TRBJ2-7; tentative D call: TRBD2 (7 bases). This CDR3 region has 16 residues. CDR1 is MGHRA and CDR2 is YSYEKL in the germline V gene. The V end lost 4 bases, the J end lost 4 bases, and 20 bases lay between the germline ends. The CDR3 region has the DNA TGCGCCAGCAGCCCCCTCCGGGGGGCATCTTTTTACGAGCAGTACTTC. It codes for CASSPLRGASFYEQYF.

The table lists this clone with a count of one. The rearrangement links TRBV2 to TRBJ2-1, with 8 positions matching TRBD2. Germline-derived CDR1 and CDR2 are SNHLY and FYNNEI. This CDR3 comprises 15 residues. V was pared by 7 bases and J by 5 bases, with 10 bases of the junction left unmatched. This CDR3 is CASTPGGVTHNEQFF. DNA of the CDR3: TGTGCCAGCACCCCGGGAGGGGTAACTCACAATGAGCAGTTCTTC.

The chain couples TRBV6-1 to TRBJ2-7, with 8 bases identical to TRBD2. CDR3 length: 13 amino acids. V gave up 6 bases and J gave up 4 bases; unmatched junction bases: 5. Germline lookup yields CDR1 MNHNS and CDR2 SASEGT. The CDR3 DNA follows: TGTGCCAGCAGGGAGGGACTAGTTTACGAGCAGTACTTC. It codes for CASREGLVYEQYF.

V usage is TRBV30 and J usage is TRBJ2-4, with D tentatively TRBD1 (5 bases). This CDR3 spans 15 amino acids. V dropped 0 bases and J dropped 1 base, with 10 bases sitting between them. The germline V gene encodes CDR1 GTSNPN and CDR2 SVGIG (reference sequence). CDR3 DNA sequence: TGTGCCTGGAGTGTACCAGGGTCGGCCAAAAACATTCAGTACTTC. Translation gives CAWSVPGSAKNIQYF.

The rearrangement uses TRBV6-5 and TRBJ2-3; 9 positions match TRBD2. Germline V lookup: CDR1 MNHEY, CDR2 SVGAGI. The CDR3 extends over 15 amino acids. The V and J ends lost 2 bases and 4 bases, in that order; junction bases with no gene match: 4. The CDR3 region is CASSYGAGGADTQYF. The CDR3 DNA reads TGTGCCAGCAGTTACGGGGCGGGAGGGGCAGATACGCAGTATTTT.

V is TRBV2 and J is TRBJ2-3; tentative D call: TRBD2 (6 bases). Germline V gene lookup returns CDR1 SNHLY and CDR2 FYNNEI. Trimming cost V 6 bases and J 0 bases, with 19 bases left between them. The CDR3 contains 17 residues. The chain's CDR3 is CASSEFPGGTSTDTQYF. DNA for the CDR3: TGTGCCAGCAGCGAATTTCCTGGCGGGACCAGCACAGATACGCAGTATTTT.

The chain has TRBV19 and TRBJ2-5, with a possible D match to TRBD2 (5 bases). Deletions cut 3 bases from V and 7 bases from J, with 15 bases between. This CDR3 comprises 14 residues. CDR1 LNHDA and CDR2 SQIVND come from the germline V gene (reference sequence). The chain's CDR3 is CASSIGEGWGTQYF. CDR3 DNA: TGTGCCAGTAGTATCGGAGAGGGCTGGGGGACCCAGTACTTC.

The table lists this clone with a few counts. At the DNA level, this CDR3 is encoded by other sequences in the same sample as well. The rearrangement uses TRBV2 and TRBJ1-2; weak D call: TRBD1 (6 bases). CDR3 length: 14 residues. The germline CDR1 and CDR2 sequences are SNHLY and FYNNEI. Trimming took 2 bases from V and 3 from J, leaving 10 bases between them. The CDR3 nucleotides read TGTGCCAGCAGTGAAACAGGGAGTCACTATGGCTACACCTTC. Protein: CASSETGSHYGYTF. The variable domain in full, with the rest retrieved from reference TRBV2 and TRBJ1-2, is EPEVTQTPSHQVTQMGQEVILRCVPISNHLYFYWYRQILGQKVEFLVSFYNNEISEKSEIFDDQFSVERPDGSNFTLKIRSTKLEDSAMYFCASSETGSHYGYTFGSGTRLTVV.

This chain connects TRBV25-1 to TRBJ2-4, with D uncertain. Germline CDR1 reads MGHDK; CDR2 reads SYGVNS. With 3 bases removed from V and 8 bases from J, the gap between germline ends came to 14 bases. The CDR3 spans 14 residues. The CDR3 here is CASSDKASSYIQYF. The CDR3 DNA follows: TGTGCCAGCAGTGACAAGGCTAGTTCATACATTCAGTACTTC.

The gene calls are TRBV4-1 and TRBJ2-7, with D possibly being TRBD2 (6 bases). The length of the CDR3 is 17 residues. Trimming left V 6 bases short and J 1 base short, with 22 bases between. CDR1 and CDR2 from the germline V gene are MGHRA and YSYEKL. The CDR3 spells CASSPSGFPGGSYEQYF. In nucleotides, the CDR3 is TGCGCCAGCAGTCCCAGCGGGTTTCCCGGGGGTTCCTACGAGCAGTACTTC.

The V call is TRBV4-1, the J call TRBJ1-4, with D maybe TRBD1 (6 bases). The ends were cut back, 1 base at V and 4 bases at J, with 10 bases in the middle. CDR1 is MGHRA and CDR2 is YSYEKL in the germline V gene. The CDR3 has 15 residues. In nucleotides, the CDR3 is TGCGCCAGCAGCCAAGTGCCAGGGGATAATGAAAAACTGTTTTTT. Its translation: CASSQVPGDNEKLFF.

This clone occurred once. V and J are TRBV28 and TRBJ2-7; D unclear. The CDR3 has 13 residues. Germline-derived CDR1 and CDR2 are MDHEN and SYDVKM. With 3 bases removed from V and 3 bases from J, the gap between germline ends came to 9 bases. The chain's CDR3 is CASSFSSGYEQYF. CDR3 nucleotides: TGTGCCAGCAGTTTTAGTTCAGGCTACGAGCAGTACTTC. Full variable domain (missing parts from reference TRBV28 and TRBJ2-7): DVKVTQSSRYLVKRTGEKVFLECVQDMDHENMFWYRQDPGLGLRLIYFSYDVKMKEKGDIPEGYSVSREKKERFSLILESASTNQTSMYLCASSFSSGYEQYFGPGTRLTVT.

This clone was seen only a few times. Here the CDR3 reads CASSKTDTRLWDNEQFF. CDR3 bases: TGTGCCAGCAGCAAAACGGACACCAGATTGTGGGACAATGAGCAGTTCTTC. The J gene is TRBJ2-1, the V gene TRBV21-1; the tabulated D call, TRBD1, remains unverified against the DNA. TRBV21-1 is annotated as a pseudogene. CDR3 size: 17 residues.

The rearrangement links TRBV7-2 to TRBJ1-3, with a possible D match to TRBD1 (5 bases). The CDR3 sequence is 16 residues long. Germline lookup yields CDR1 SGHTA and CDR2 FQGNSA. V was cut by 3 bases and J by 7 bases, with 19 bases left in between. The chain's CDR3 is CASSFPVGGWENTIYF. The CDR3 region has the DNA TGTGCCAGCAGCTTCCCCGTGGGGGGGTGGGAGAACACCATATATTTT.

This chain connects TRBV30 to TRBJ1-1; 7 nucleotides line up with TRBD1. The J segment lost 4 bases and the V segment lost 6 bases, leaving 5 bases of the junction unmatched. CDR1 and CDR2 from the germline V gene are GTSNPN and SVGIG (reference sequence). The CDR3 totals 12 residues. CDR3 DNA sequence: TGTGCCTGCGACAGGGAAGTCACTGAAGCTTTCTTT. Its translation: CACDREVTEAFF.